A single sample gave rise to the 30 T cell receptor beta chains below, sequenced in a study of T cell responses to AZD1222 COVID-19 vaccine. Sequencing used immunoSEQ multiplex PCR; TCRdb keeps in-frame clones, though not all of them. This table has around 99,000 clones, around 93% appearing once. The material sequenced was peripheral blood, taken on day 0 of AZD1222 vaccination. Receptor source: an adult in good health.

CDR3 protein: CASSTGSTKNIQYF. The CDR3 bases are TGTGCCAGCAGCACCGGGAGCACCAAAAACATTCAGTACTTC. The chain carries TRBV5-4 and TRBJ2-4; possible D gene TRBD2, 6 bases. V lost 4 bases and J lost 2, with 10 bases in between. The CDR3 loop spans 14 amino acids. Germline values: CDR1 SGHNT, CDR2 YYREEE (reference sequence).

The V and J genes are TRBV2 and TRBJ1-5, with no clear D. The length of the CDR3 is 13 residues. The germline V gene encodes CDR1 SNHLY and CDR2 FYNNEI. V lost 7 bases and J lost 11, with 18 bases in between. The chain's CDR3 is CASNLGLRSTQHF. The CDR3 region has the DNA TGTGCCAGCAACCTGGGTCTCAGGAGTACCCAGCATTTT.

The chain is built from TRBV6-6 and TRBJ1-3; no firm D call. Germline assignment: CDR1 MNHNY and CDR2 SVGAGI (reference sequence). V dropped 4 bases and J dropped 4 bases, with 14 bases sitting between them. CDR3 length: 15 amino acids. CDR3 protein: CASSFRGGRGNTIYF. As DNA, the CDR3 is TGTGCCAGCAGTTTCCGGGGAGGGCGAGGAAACACCATATATTTT.

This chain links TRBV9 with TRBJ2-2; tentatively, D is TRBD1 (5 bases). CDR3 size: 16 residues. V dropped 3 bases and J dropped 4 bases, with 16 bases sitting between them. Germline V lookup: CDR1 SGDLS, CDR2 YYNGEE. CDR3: CASSARQRWSTGELFF. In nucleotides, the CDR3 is TGTGCCAGCAGCGCCAGACAGAGGTGGAGCACCGGGGAGCTGTTTTTT.

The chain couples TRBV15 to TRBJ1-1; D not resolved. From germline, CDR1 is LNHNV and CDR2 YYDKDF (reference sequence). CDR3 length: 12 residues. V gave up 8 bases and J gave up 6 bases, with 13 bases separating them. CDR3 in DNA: TGTGCCACCGGTAAGAGTTTGGCTGAAGCTTTCTTT. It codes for CATGKSLAEAFF.

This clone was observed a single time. DNA of the CDR3: TGTGCCAGCAGCTTAGGACAGGGCAGGGTGAACACTGAAGCTTTCTTT. Residues: CASSLGQGRVNTEAFF. This chain uses TRBV11-2 with TRBJ1-1; 7 bases are a match to TRBD1. Germline loops: CDR1 SGHAT, CDR2 FQNNGV. The V segment lost 1 base and the J segment 0 bases; nucleotides outside the gene matches: 5. This CDR3 is 16 amino acids long.

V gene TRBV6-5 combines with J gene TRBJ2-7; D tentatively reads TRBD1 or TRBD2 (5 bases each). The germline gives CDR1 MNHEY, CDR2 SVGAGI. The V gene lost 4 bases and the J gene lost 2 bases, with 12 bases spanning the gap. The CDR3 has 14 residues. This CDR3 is CASSSDGTTYEQYF. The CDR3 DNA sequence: TGTGCCAGCAGTTCCGACGGGACCACCTACGAGCAGTACTTC.

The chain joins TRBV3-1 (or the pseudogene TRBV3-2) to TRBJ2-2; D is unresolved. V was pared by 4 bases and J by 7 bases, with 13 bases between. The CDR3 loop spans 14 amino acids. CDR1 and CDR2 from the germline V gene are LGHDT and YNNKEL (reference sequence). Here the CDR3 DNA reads TGTGCCAGCAGCCGACCCGCTAACGACGGGGAGCTGTTTTTT. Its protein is CASSRPANDGELFF.

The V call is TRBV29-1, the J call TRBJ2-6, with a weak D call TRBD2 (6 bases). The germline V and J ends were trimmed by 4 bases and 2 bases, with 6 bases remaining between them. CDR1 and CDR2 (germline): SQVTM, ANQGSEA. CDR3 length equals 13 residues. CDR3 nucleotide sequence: TGCAGCGTTGGGGGGGCTGGGGCCAACGTCCTGACTTTC. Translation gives CSVGGAGANVLTF.

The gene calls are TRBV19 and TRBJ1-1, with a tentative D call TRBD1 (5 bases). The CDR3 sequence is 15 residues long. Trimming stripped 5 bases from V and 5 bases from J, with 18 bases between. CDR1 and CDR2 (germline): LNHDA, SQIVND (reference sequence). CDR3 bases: TGTGCCAGTAGTCCCGGGGGTGCCTCCAGGACTGAAGCTTTCTTT. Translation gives CASSPGGASRTEAFF.

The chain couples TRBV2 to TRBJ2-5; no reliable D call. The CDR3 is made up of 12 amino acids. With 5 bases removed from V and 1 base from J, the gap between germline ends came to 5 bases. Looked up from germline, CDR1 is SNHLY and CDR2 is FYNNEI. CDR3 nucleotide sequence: TGTGCCAGCAGTTTGAGCCAAGAGACCCAGTACTTC. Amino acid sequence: CASSLSQETQYF. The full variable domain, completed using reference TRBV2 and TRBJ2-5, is EPEVTQTPSHQVTQMGQEVILRCVPISNHLYFYWYRQILGQKVEFLVSFYNNEISEKSEIFDDQFSVERPDGSNFTLKIRSTKLEDSAMYFCASSLSQETQYFGPGTRLLVL.

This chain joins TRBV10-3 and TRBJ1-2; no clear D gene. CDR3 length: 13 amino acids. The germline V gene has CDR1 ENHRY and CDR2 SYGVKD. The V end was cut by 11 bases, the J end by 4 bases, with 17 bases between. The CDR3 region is CAGRPAGSYGYTF. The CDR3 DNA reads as TGTGCCGGGAGACCGGCAGGTTCCTATGGCTACACCTTC.

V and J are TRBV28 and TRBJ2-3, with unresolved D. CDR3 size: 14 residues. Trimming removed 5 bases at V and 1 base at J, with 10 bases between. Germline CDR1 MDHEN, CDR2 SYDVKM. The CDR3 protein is CASSLPTRTDTQYF. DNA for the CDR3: TGTGCCAGCAGTCTCCCCACTCGCACAGATACGCAGTATTTT.

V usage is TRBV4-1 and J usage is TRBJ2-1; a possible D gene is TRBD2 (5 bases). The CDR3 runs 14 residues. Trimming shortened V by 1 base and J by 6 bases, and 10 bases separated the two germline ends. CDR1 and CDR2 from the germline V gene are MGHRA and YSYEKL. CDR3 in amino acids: CASSQVANSNEQFF. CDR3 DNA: TGCGCCAGCAGCCAAGTAGCGAACTCCAATGAGCAGTTCTTC.

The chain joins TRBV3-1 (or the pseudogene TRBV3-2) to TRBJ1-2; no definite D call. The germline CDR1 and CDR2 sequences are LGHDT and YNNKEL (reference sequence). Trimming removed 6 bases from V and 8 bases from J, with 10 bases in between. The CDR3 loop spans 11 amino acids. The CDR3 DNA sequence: TGTGCCAGCAGTCATACTACGGGCTACACCTTC. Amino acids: CASSHTTGYTF.

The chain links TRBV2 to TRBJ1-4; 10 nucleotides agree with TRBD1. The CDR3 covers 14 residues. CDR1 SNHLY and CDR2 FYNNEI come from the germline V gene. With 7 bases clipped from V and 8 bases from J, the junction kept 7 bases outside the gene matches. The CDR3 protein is CASNPGQGLEKLFF. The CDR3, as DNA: TGTGCCAGCAATCCGGGACAGGGGTTGGAAAAACTGTTTTTT.

CDR3 sequence reads: CSVGGGTRDGDTQYF. The DNA for the CDR3 is TGCAGCGTTGGGGGCGGGACTAGAGATGGAGATACGCAGTATTTT. The chain employs TRBV29-1 and TRBJ2-3; 8 bases are shared with TRBD2. The CDR3 totals 15 residues. V lost 4 bases, J lost 5 bases, and 11 bases stayed unmatched. Germline CDR1 reads SQVTM; CDR2 reads ANQGSEA.

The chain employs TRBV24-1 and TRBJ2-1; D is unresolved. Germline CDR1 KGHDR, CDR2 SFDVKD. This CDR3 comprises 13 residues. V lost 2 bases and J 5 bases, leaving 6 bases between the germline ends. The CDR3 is CATSDWANNEQFF. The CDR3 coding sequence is TGTGCCACCAGTGATTGGGCCAACAATGAGCAGTTCTTC.

The DNA for the CDR3 is TGTGCCAGCAGTTATACGGTGGCCCACGAGCAGTACTTC. It is translated as CASSYTVAHEQYF. The chain links TRBV6-5 to TRBJ2-7; D is uncertain. The CDR3 has 13 residues. Trimming left V 3 bases short and J 5 bases short, with 11 bases between. CDR1 MNHEY and CDR2 SVGAGI come from the germline V gene.

For the CDR3, the DNA is TGTGCCACCAGTGATGCTAGCGTCGCCTACAATGAGCAGTTCTTC. Protein product: CATSDASVAYNEQFF. The chain carries TRBV24-1 and TRBJ2-1; possible D gene TRBD2, 6 bases. This CDR3 is built from 15 residues. V shed 3 bases and J shed 2 bases, with 10 bases lying between them. CDR1 and CDR2 (germline): KGHDR, SFDVKD.

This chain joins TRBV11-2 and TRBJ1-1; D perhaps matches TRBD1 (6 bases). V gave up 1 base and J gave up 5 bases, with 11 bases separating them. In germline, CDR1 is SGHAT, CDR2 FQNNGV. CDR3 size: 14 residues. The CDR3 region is CASSLAGAYTEAFF. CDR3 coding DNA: TGTGCCAGCAGCTTAGCGGGGGCCTATACTGAAGCTTTCTTT.

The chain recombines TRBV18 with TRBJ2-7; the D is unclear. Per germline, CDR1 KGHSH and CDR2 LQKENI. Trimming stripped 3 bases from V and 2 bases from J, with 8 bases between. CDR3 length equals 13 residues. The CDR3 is CASSPLSPYEQYF. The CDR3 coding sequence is TGTGCCAGCTCACCCCTGAGCCCCTACGAGCAGTACTTC.

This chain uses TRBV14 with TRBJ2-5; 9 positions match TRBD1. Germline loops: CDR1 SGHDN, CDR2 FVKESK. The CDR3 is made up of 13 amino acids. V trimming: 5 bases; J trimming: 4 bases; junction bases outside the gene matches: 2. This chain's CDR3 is CASSSGQGETQYF. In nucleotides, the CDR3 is TGTGCCAGCAGCTCGGGACAGGGAGAGACCCAGTACTTC.

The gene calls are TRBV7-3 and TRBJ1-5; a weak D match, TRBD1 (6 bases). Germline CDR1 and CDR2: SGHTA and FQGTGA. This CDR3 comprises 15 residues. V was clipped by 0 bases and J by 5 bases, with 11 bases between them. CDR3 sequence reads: CASSLTGGADQPQHF. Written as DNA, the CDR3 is TGTGCCAGCAGCTTAACTGGGGGGGCGGATCAGCCCCAGCATTTT. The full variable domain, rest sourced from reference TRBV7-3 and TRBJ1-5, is GAGVSQTPSNKVTEKGKYVELRCDPISGHTALYWYRQSLGQGPEFLIYFQGTGAADDSGLPNDRFFAVRPEGSVSTLKIQRTERGDSAVYLCASSLTGGADQPQHFGDGTRLSIL.

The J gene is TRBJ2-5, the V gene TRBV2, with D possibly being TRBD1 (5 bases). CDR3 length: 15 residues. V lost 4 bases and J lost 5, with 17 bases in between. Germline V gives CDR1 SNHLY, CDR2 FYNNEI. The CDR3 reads CASSVGQVKGETQYF. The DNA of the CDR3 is TGTGCCAGCAGTGTGGGGCAGGTGAAAGGCGAGACCCAGTACTTC.

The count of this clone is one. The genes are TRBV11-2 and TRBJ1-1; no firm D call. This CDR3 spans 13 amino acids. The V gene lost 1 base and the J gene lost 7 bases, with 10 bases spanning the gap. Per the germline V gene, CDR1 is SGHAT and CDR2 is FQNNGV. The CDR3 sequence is CASSLGTVIEAFF. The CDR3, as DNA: TGTGCCAGCAGCTTAGGTACAGTTATTGAAGCTTTCTTT.

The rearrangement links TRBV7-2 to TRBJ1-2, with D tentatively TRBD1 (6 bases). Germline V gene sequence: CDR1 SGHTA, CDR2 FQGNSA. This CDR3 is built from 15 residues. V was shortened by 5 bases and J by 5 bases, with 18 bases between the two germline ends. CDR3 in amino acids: CASSPRRTDRYGYTF. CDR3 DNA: TGTGCCAGCAGCCCCCGCCGGACAGATAGATATGGCTACACCTTC.

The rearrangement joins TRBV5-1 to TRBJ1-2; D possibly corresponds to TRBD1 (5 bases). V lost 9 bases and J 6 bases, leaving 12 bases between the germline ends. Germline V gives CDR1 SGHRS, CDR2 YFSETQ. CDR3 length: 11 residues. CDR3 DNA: TGCGCCACCTCTGGGGGGGATGGCTACACCTTC. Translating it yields CATSGGDGYTF.

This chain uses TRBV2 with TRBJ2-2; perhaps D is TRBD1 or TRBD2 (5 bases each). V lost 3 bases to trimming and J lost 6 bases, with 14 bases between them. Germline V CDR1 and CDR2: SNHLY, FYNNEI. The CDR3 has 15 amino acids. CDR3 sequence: CASSEDQGAAGELFF. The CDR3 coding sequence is TGTGCCAGCAGTGAGGATCAGGGAGCCGCCGGGGAGCTGTTTTTT.

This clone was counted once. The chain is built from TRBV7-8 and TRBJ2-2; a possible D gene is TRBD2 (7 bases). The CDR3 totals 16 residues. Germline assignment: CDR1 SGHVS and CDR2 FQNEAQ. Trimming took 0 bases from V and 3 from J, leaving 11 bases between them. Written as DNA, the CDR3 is TGTGCCAGCAGCTTAGCGAGCGGGACACACACCGGGGAGCTGTTTTTT. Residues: CASSLASGTHTGELFF.